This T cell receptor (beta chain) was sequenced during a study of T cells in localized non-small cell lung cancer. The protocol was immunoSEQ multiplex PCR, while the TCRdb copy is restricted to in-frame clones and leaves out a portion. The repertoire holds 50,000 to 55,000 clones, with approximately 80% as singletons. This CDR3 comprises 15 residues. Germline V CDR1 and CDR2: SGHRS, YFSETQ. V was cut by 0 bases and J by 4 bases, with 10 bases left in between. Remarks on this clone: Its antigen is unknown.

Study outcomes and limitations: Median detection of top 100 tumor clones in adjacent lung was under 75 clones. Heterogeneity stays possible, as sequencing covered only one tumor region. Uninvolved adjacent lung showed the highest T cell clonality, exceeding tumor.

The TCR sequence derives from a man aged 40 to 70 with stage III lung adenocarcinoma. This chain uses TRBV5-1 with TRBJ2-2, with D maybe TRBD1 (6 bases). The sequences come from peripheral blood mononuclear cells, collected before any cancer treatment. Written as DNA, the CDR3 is TGCGCCAGCAGCTTGGGACAGGTTCGCACCGGGGAGCTGTTTTTT. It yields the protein CASSLGQVRTGELFF.